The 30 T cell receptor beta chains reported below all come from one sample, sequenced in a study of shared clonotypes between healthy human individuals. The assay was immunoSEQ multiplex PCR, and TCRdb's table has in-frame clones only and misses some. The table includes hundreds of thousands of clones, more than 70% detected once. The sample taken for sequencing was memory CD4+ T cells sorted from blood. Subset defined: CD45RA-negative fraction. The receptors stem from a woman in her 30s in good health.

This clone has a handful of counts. Here the CDR3 DNA reads TGCAGCGCAGCGGGAGGCAGTACCTACAATGAGCAGTTCTTC. It is translated as CSAAGGSTYNEQFF. The gene calls are TRBV29-1 and TRBJ2-1, with 9 bases aligning to TRBD2. V gave up 7 bases and J gave up 2 bases; unmatched junction bases: 6. The CDR3 has 14 residues. The germline V gene encodes CDR1 SQVTM and CDR2 ANQGSEA.

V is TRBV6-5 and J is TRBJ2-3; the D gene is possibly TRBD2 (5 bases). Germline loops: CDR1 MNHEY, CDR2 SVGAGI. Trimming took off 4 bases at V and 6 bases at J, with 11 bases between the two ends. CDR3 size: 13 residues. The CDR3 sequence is CASSWSGTDTQYF. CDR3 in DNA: TGTGCCAGCAGTTGGTCGGGAACGGATACGCAGTATTTT.

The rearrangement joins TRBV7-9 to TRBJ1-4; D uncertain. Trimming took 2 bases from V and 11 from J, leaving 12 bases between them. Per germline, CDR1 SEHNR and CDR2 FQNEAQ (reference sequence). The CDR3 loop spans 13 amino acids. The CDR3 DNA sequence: TGTGCCAGCAGCTTACCGGGATCCACGAAACTGTTTTTT. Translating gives CASSLPGSTKLFF.

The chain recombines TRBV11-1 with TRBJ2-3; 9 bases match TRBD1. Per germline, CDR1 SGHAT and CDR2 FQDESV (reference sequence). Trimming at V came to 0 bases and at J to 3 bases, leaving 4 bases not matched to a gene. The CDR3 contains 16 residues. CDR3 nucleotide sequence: TGTGCCAGCAGCTTAGCGATGGGACAGGGAACAGATACGCAGTATTTT. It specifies CASSLAMGQGTDTQYF.

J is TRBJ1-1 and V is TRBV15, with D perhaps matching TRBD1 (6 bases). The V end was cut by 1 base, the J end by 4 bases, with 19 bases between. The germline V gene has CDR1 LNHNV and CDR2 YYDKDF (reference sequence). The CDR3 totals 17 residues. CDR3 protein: CATSRATTTGLGTEAFF. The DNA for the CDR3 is TGTGCCACCAGCAGAGCTACCACGACAGGCTTGGGCACTGAAGCTTTCTTT.

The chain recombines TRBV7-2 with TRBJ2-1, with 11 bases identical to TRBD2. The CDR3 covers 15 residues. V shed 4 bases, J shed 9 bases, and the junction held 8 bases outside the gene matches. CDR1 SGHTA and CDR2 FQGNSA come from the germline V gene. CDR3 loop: CASSSTVLAGVEQFF. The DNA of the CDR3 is TGTGCCAGCAGCTCAACGGTACTAGCGGGAGTTGAGCAGTTCTTC.

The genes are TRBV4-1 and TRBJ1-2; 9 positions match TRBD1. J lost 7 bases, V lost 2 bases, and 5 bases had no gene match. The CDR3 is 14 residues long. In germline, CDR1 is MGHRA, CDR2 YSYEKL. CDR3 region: CASSQPGQGRGYTF. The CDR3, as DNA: TGCGCCAGCAGCCAACCGGGACAGGGCCGTGGCTACACCTTC.

CDR3 DNA: TGTGCCTGGAGTGTACAAGGGATTGGTGAAAAACTGTTTTTT. It codes for CAWSVQGIGEKLFF. The chain is built from TRBV30 and TRBJ1-4; D not resolved. Germline V gives CDR1 GTSNPN, CDR2 SVGIG (reference sequence). V was clipped by 0 bases and J by 7 bases, with 12 bases between them. This CDR3 contains 14 residues.

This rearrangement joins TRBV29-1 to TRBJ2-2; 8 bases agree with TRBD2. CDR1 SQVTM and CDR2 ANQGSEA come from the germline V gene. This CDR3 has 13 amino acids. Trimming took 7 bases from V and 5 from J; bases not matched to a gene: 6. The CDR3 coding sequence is TGCAGCGGCTCCGGGAGGGGAACCGGGGAGCTGTTTTTT. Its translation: CSGSGRGTGELFF.

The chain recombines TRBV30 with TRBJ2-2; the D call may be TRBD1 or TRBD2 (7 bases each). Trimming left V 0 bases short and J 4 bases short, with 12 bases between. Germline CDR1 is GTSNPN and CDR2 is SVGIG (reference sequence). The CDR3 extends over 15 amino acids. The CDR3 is CAWSVGRGRTGELFF. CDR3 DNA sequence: TGTGCCTGGAGTGTGGGGAGGGGGCGCACCGGGGAGCTGTTTTTT.

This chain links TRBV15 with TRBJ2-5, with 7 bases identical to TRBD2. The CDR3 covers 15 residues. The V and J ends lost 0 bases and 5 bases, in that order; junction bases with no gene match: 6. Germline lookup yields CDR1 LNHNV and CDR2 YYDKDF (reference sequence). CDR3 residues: CATSRDRGGEETQYF. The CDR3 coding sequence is TGTGCCACCAGCAGAGACCGGGGAGGGGAGGAGACCCAGTACTTC.

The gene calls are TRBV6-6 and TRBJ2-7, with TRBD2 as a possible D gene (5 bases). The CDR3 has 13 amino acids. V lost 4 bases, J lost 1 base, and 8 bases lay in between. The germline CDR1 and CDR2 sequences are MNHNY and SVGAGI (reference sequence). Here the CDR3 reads CASSWERSYEQYF. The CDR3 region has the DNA TGTGCCAGCAGTTGGGAGAGATCCTACGAGCAGTACTTC.

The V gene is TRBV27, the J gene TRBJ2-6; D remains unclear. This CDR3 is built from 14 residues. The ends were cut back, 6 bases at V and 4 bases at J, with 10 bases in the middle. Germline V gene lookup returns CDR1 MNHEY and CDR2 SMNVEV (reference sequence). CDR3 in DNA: TGTGCCAGCAGCTTAAGATCCGGGGCCAACGTCCTGACTTTC. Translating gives CASSLRSGANVLTF.

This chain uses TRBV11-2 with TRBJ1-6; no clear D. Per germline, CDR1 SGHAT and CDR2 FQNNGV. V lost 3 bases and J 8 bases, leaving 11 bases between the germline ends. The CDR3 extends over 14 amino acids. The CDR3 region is CASSFISNYSPLHF. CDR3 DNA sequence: TGTGCCAGCAGCTTCATAAGTAACTATTCACCCCTCCACTTT.

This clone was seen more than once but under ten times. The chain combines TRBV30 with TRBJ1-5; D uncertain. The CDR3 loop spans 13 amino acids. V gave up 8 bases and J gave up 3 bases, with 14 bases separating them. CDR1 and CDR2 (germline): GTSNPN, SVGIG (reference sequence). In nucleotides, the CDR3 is TGTGCCGGAAACCGGGAATTCAATCAGCCCCAGCATTTT. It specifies CAGNREFNQPQHF.

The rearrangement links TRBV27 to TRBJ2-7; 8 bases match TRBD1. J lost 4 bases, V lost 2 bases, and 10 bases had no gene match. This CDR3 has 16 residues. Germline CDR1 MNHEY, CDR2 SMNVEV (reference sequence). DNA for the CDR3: TGTGCCAGCAGTTTAGTGGACAGGGACGAGGATTACGAGCAGTACTTC. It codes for CASSLVDRDEDYEQYF.

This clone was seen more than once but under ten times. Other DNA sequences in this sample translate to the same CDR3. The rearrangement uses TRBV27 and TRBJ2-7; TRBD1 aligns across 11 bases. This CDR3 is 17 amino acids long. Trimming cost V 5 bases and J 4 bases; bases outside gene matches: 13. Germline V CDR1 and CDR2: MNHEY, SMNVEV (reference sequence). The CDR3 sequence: CASSRSPPDRGPYEQYF. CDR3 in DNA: TGTGCCAGCAGTCGGTCCCCCCCGGACAGGGGGCCATACGAGCAGTACTTC.

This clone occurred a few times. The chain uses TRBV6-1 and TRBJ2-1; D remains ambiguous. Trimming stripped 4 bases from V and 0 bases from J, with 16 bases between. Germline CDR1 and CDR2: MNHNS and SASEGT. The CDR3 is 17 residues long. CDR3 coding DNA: TGTGCCAGCAGTGGCGTATCCGTTGGAAGCTCCTACAATGAGCAGTTCTTC. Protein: CASSGVSVGSSYNEQFF.

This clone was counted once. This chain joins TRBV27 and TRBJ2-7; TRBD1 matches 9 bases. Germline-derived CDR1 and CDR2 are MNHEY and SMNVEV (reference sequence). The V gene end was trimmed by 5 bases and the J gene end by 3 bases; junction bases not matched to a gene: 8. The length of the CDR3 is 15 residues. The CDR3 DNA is TGTGCCAGCAGTCAGCGACAGGGGGTACGCTACGAGCAGTACTTC. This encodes CASSQRQGVRYEQYF.

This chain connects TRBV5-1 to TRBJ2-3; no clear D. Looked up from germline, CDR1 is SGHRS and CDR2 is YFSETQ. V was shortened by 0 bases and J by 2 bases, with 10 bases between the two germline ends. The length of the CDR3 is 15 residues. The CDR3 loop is CASSLALRNTDTQYF. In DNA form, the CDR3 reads TGCGCCAGCAGCTTGGCCCTGCGGAACACAGATACGCAGTATTTT.

The CDR3 reads CASSSHLPVGNQPQHF. In nucleotides, the CDR3 is TGTGCCAGCAGTTCTCACCTACCGGTAGGCAATCAGCCCCAGCATTTT. V usage is TRBV27 and J usage is TRBJ1-5; D gene unclear. CDR3 size: 16 residues. The germline V gene encodes CDR1 MNHEY and CDR2 SMNVEV (reference sequence). V was trimmed by 4 bases and J by 2 bases, leaving 15 bases between them.

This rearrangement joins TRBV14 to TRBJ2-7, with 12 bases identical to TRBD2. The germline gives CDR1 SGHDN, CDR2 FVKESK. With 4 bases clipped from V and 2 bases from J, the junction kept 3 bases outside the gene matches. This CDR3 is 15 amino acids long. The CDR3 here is CASSRGLAGTYEQYF. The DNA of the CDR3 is TGTGCCAGCAGCCGCGGACTAGCGGGGACCTACGAGCAGTACTTC.

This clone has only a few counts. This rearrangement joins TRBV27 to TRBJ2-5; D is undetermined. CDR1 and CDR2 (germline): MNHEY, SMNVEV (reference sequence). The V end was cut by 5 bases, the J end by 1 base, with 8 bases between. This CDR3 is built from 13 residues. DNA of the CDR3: TGTGCCAGCAGTGCCTATGTCCAAGAGACCCAGTACTTC. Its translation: CASSAYVQETQYF.

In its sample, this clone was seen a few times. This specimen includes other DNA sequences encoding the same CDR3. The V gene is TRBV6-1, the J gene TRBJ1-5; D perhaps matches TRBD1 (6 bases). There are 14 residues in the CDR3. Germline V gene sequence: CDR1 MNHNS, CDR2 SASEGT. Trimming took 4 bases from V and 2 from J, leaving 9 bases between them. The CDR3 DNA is TGTGCCAGCAGTGGGAGGACAGGCAATCAGCCCCAGCATTTT. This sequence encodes CASSGRTGNQPQHF.

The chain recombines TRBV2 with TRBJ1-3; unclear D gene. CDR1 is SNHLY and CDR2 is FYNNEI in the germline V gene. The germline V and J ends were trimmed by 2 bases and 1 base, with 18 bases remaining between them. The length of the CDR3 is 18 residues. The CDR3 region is CASSEQGIRAGSGNTIYF. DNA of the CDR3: TGTGCCAGCAGTGAACAAGGGATAAGGGCTGGGTCTGGAAACACCATATATTTT.

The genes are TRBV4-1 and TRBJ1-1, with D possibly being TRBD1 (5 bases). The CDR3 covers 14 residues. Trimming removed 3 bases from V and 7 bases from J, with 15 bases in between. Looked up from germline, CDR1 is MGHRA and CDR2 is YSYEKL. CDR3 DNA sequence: TGCGCCAGCAGCCATCGGTATGACGGGGGTGAAGCTTTCTTT. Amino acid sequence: CASSHRYDGGEAFF.

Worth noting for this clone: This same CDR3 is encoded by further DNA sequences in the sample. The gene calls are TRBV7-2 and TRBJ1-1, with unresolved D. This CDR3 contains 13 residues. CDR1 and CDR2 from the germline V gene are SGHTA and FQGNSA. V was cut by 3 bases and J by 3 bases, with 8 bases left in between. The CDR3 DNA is TGTGCCAGCAGCTTCCAACGGGACACTGAAGCTTTCTTT. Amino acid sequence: CASSFQRDTEAFF.

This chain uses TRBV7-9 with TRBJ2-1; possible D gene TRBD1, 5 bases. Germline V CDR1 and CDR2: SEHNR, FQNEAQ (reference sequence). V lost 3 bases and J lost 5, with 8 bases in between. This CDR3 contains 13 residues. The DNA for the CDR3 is TGTGCCAGCAGCTTGATCAGGGACAATGAGCAGTTCTTC. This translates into CASSLIRDNEQFF.

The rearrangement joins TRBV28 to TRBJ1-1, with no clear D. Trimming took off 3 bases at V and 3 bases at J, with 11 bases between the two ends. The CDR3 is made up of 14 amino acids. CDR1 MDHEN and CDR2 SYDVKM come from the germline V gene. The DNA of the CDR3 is TGTGCCAGCAGTTTGAGGTTCACGGACACTGAAGCTTTCTTT. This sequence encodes CASSLRFTDTEAFF.

The CDR3 region has the DNA TGTGCCAGCAGCGTAGGGATTCAAGTAACAGATACGCAGTATTTT. Amino acid sequence: CASSVGIQVTDTQYF. The rearrangement uses TRBV9 and TRBJ2-3; no clear D gene. The length of the CDR3 is 15 residues. CDR1 is SGDLS and CDR2 is YYNGEE in the germline V gene. V lost 0 bases to trimming and J lost 3 bases, with 11 bases between them.